This T cell receptor (beta chain) was identified during a study of beta chain features in type 1 diabetes. Study conclusions and caveats: There were fewer insertions and more deletions at the VDJ junctions of type 1 diabetes patients. A potential PCR bias toward shorter templates would be equal in patient and control samples. Type 1 diabetes patients showed a moderate but significant shortening of TCRB CDR3s in all four CD4+ subsets. Naive, central memory and regulatory TCRB repertoires appeared more similar among patients than healthy donors.

Sequenced material consisted of expressed TCRB transcripts (all of the isolated RNA was reverse transcribed). Measured with immunoSEQ multiplex PCR; TCRdb has only the in-frame clones, and not every one. The sample records a few hundred thousand clones, approximately 25% being singletons. All sorted populations exceeded 95% purity. This clone came up a few times. The antigen remains undetermined. The sequence came from a woman aged 25-40 years with type 1 diabetes. Sequencing used naive CD4+ T cells from blood.

The CDR3 loop is CASSLATRPDEQFF. The CDR3 DNA reads TGTGCCAGCAGTTTAGCGACAAGGCCGGATGAGCAGTTCTTC. This chain uses TRBV27 with TRBJ2-1; no definite D call. This CDR3 has 14 residues. In germline, CDR1 is MNHEY, CDR2 SMNVEV (reference sequence). Trimming stripped 2 bases from V and 8 bases from J, with 13 bases between.